This T cell receptor beta chain was profiled in a study of cytomegalovirus exposure and HLA in healthy donors. Overall study results and limits: It was confirmed in vitro that a few of the CMV-associated chains were specific for CMV antigens.

A single count supports this clone. The antigen is not known. With 60 Vbeta and 13 Jbeta primers, the PCR was carried out. Authors' analysis steps: There were about 88 million unique TCR beta chains by a later count, and around 10 million of them were shared. Sequenced by immunoSEQ multiplex PCR; TCRdb stores in-frame clones only, minus some. V, J and clone size are taken as reported in that table, and D and trimming were inferred from the DNA itself. Of about 120,000 clones listed, over 60% are singletons. The sample taken for sequencing was PBMCs. This clonotype was obtained from a woman between 18 and 30 years old in good health and CMV-seropositive.

CDR3 nucleotide sequence: TGCGCCAGCAGTGACCCTAGCGGGAGTCGTGGTGAGCAGTTCTTC. It is translated as CASSDPSGSRGEQFF. V is TRBV10-1 and J is TRBJ2-1, with TRBD2 matching over 10 bases. V shed 3 bases and J 9 bases; nucleotides not matched to a gene: 8. This CDR3 is 15 amino acids long. Germline CDR1 is WNHNN and CDR2 is SYGVQD (reference sequence).